This T cell receptor (beta chain) was recovered during a study of blood T cell repertoires in COVID-19. The data were produced by immunoSEQ multiplex PCR, yet TCRdb's version contains in-frame clones alone and is incomplete. Among roughly 220,000 clones, 81% were seen once, and the ten largest hold 7.5% to 8%. The CDR3 extends over 15 amino acids. V lost 5 bases and J lost 0, with 11 bases in between. Germline V gene sequence: CDR1 SGHTA, CDR2 FQGNSA. This chain connects TRBV7-2 to TRBJ2-1, with a weak D call TRBD1 (6 bases). Sequencing was performed on peripheral blood. The sequence was obtained from a woman of 80 years or more with COVID-19, enrolled during active disease. CDR3 DNA sequence: TGTGCCAGCAGCCTAAGGGGGACCTCCTACAATGAGCAGTTCTTC. Translated, it gives CASSLRGTSYNEQFF.